This entry concerns a single T cell receptor beta chain. V lost 3 bases and J 2 bases, leaving 10 bases between the germline ends. The length of the CDR3 is 14 residues. Germline V gene data show CDR1 as SGHDT and CDR2 as YYEEEE. Corrective heart surgery yielded the resections from which the thymus tissue came. The entry originates in a study of human thymus T cells. Sequenced by immunoSEQ multiplex PCR; TCRdb stores in-frame clones only, minus some. The sample includes 65,000 to 90,000 clones, about 95% of them seen just once. The sequenced sample was thymus tissue. The source of this sequence is a girl younger than two with a congenital heart defect but otherwise immunologically healthy. The chain carries TRBV5-6 and TRBJ2-3, with unresolved D. The CDR3: CASSYPRPTDTQYF. DNA of the CDR3: TGTGCCAGCAGCTACCCCCGCCCCACAGATACGCAGTATTTT.